The sample holds one count of the clone carrying this T cell receptor beta chain. This sample is part of a study of blood T cell repertoires in COVID-19. Study details: From T cells, B-cell-depleted T cells, or PBMCs came the material, which was cDNA or gDNA.

Germline-derived CDR1 and CDR2 are KGHSH and LQKENI. J gave up 6 bases and V 2 bases, and 7 bases lay outside the gene matches. The CDR3 contains 15 residues. Original processing notes: Amplification from reference gene primers served as the basis for estimated nucleated cell counts. The table came from immunoSEQ multiplex PCR; TCRdb's copy has only in-frame clones and leaves some out. The DNA gave D and trimming, while V, J and clone size come from that table. The sample lists approximately 250,000 clones, about 85% occurring once. Sequencing was performed on peripheral blood. This chain joins TRBV18 and TRBJ2-1; TRBD2 matches 7 bases. This TCR was recovered from a man in his 60s with acute or convalescent COVID-19. The CDR3 DNA reads TGTGCCAGCTCACCAGGGGGGGAGTATCTCAATGAGCAGTTCTTC. Translated: CASSPGGEYLNEQFF.